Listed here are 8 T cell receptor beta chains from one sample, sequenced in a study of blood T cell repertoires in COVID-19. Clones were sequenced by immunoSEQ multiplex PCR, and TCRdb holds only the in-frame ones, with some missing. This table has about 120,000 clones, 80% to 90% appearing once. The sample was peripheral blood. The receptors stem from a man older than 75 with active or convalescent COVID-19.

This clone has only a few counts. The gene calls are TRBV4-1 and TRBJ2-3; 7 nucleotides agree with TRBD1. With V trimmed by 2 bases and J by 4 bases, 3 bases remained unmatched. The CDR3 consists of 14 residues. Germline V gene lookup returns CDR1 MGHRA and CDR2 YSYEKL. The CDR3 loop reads CASSQQGVADTQYF. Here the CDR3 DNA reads TGCGCCAGCAGCCAACAGGGGGTAGCAGATACGCAGTATTTT.

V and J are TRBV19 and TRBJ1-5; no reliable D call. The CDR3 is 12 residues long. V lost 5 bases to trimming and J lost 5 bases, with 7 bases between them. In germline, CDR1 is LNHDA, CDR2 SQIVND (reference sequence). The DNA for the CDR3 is TGTGCCAGTAGTGAGCTTGATCAGCCCCAGCATTTT. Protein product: CASSELDQPQHF.

The DNA for the CDR3 is TGCGCCAGCAGCTTGACAGGGATTGATCAGCCCCAGCATTTT. Translation gives CASSLTGIDQPQHF. The genes are TRBV5-1 and TRBJ1-5, with a possible D match to TRBD1 (6 bases). Germline CDR1 SGHRS, CDR2 YFSETQ. Trimming removed 1 base at V and 5 bases at J, with 10 bases between. This CDR3 comprises 14 residues. Variable domain in full (rest from reference TRBV5-1 and TRBJ1-5): KAGVTQTPRYLIKTRGQQVTLSCSPISGHRSVSWYQQTPGQGLQFLFEYFSETQRNKGNFPGRFSGRQFSNSRSEMNVSTLELGDSALYLCASSLTGIDQPQHFGDGTRLSIL.

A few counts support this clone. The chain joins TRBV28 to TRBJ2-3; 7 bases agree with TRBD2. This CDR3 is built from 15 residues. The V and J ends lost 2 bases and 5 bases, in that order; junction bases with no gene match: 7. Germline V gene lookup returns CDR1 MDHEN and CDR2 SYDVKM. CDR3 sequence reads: CASSLAGDRGDTQYF. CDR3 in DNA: TGTGCCAGCAGTTTAGCGGGGGATCGGGGAGATACGCAGTATTTT. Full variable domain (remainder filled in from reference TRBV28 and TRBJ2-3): DVKVTQSSRYLVKRTGEKVFLECVQDMDHENMFWYRQDPGLGLRLIYFSYDVKMKEKGDIPEGYSVSREKKERFSLILESASTNQTSMYLCASSLAGDRGDTQYFGPGTRLTVL.

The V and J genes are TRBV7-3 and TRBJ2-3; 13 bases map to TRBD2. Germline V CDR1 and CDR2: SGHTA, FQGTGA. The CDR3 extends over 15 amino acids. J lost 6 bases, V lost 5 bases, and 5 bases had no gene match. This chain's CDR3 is CASSETSGGADTQYF. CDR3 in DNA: TGTGCCAGCAGCGAAACTAGCGGGGGGGCGGATACGCAGTATTTT.

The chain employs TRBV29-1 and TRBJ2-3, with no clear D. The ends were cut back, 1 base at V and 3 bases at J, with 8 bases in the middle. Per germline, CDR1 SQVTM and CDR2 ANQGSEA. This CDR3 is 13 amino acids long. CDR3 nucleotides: TGCAGCGTTGAAGCCCCGAGAACAGATACGCAGTATTTT. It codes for CSVEAPRTDTQYF.

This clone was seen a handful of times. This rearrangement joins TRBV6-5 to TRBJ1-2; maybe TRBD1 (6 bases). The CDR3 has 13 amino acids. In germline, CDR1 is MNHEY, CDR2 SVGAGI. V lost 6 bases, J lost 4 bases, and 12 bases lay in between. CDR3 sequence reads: CASRLGGAYGYTF. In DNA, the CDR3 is TGTGCCAGCAGGCTCGGGGGGGCCTATGGCTACACCTTC.

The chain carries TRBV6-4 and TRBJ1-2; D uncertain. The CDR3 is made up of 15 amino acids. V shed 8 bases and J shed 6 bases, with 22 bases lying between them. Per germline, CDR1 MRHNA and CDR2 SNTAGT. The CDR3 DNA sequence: TGTGCCAGCCGGTCTTATCCGGGGTCGGGCGATGGCTACACCTTC. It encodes CASRSYPGSGDGYTF.